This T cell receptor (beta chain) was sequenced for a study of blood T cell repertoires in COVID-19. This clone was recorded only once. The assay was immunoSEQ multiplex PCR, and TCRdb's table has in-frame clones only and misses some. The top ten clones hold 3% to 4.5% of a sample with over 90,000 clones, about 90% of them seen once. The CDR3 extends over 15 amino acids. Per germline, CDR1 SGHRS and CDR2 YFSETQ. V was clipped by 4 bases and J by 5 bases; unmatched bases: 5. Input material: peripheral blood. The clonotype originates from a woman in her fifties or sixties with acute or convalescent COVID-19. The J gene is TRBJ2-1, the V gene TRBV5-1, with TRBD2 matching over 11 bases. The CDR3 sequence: CASSVSGRVDNEQFF. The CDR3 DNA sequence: TGCGCCAGCAGCGTTAGCGGGAGGGTGGACAATGAGCAGTTCTTC. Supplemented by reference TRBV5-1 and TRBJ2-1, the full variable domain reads KAGVTQTPRYLIKTRGQQVTLSCSPISGHRSVSWYQQTPGQGLQFLFEYFSETQRNKGNFPGRFSGRQFSNSRSEMNVSTLELGDSALYLCASSVSGRVDNEQFFGPGTRLTVL.